Presented here are 14 T cell receptor beta chains from one specimen sequenced in a study of blood T cell repertoires in COVID-19. Libraries were prepared by immunoSEQ multiplex PCR; TCRdb keeps only in-frame clonotypes and omits some of them. The data show roughly 80,000 clones, 81% seen once. Sequencing was performed on peripheral blood. These receptor sequences come from an elderly man with acute or convalescent COVID-19.

This chain uses TRBV4-2 with TRBJ1-2; the match to TRBD1 covers 12 bases. Germline V gene sequence: CDR1 LGHNA, CDR2 YNFKEQ. The J segment lost 4 bases and the V segment lost 0 bases, leaving 6 bases of the junction unmatched. The CDR3 runs 17 residues. CDR3 in DNA: TGTGCCAGCAGCCAAGATGTAGGGGACAGGGGGCTCTATGGCTACACCTTC. Amino acid sequence: CASSQDVGDRGLYGYTF.

In this sample, this clone turned up a few times. The genes are TRBV28 and TRBJ1-2, with D perhaps matching TRBD1 (5 bases). CDR3 length: 13 amino acids. Germline-derived CDR1 and CDR2 are MDHEN and SYDVKM. Trimming shortened V by 6 bases and J by 3 bases, and 11 bases separated the two germline ends. In nucleotides, the CDR3 is TGTGCCAGCAGCCCCCCACAGGACTATGGCTACACCTTC. It encodes CASSPPQDYGYTF.

The V and J genes are TRBV4-2 and TRBJ2-3, with D unresolved. Trimming left V 3 bases short and J 8 bases short, with 6 bases between. This CDR3 has 11 residues. The germline gives CDR1 LGHNA, CDR2 YNFKEQ. CDR3 sequence reads: CASSQGSTQYF. In DNA form, the CDR3 reads TGTGCCAGCAGCCAGGGCTCTACGCAGTATTTT.

The chain combines TRBV5-1 with TRBJ1-4; 7 nucleotides align to TRBD1. J lost 7 bases, V lost 4 bases, and 10 bases had no gene match. The CDR3 has 15 residues. The V gene's germline CDR1 is SGHRS and CDR2 YFSETQ. CDR3 loop: CASSPSTGAGEKLFF. CDR3 in DNA: TGCGCCAGCAGCCCAAGCACAGGGGCGGGTGAAAAACTGTTTTTT.

The CDR3 loop is CASSSQGITEAFF. CDR3 nucleotides: TGTGCCAGCAGCTCGCAGGGGATTACTGAAGCTTTCTTT. The chain uses TRBV7-3 and TRBJ1-1; weak D call: TRBD1 (6 bases). This CDR3 spans 13 amino acids. Per germline, CDR1 SGHTA and CDR2 FQGTGA. V lost 4 bases and J 5 bases, leaving 11 bases between the germline ends.

This clone has just one count. CDR3 amino acids: CAWSVRSGTEAFF. The CDR3 DNA sequence: TGTGCCTGGAGTGTACGTTCGGGGACTGAAGCTTTCTTT. V and J are TRBV30 and TRBJ1-1; D is unclear. Germline lookup yields CDR1 GTSNPN and CDR2 SVGIG (reference sequence). The CDR3 length is 13 residues. Trimming removed 0 bases from V and 5 bases from J, with 10 bases in between.

V is TRBV5-1 and J is TRBJ2-1; no clear D gene. The CDR3 is 15 residues long. V gave up 0 bases and J gave up 0 bases, with 7 bases separating them. Germline V gene sequence: CDR1 SGHRS, CDR2 YFSETQ. The CDR3 loop is CASSLGPGSYNEQFF. As DNA, the CDR3 is TGCGCCAGCAGCTTGGGCCCGGGCTCCTACAATGAGCAGTTCTTC.

The chain links TRBV5-6 to TRBJ1-5; D not resolved. Germline V gene data show CDR1 as SGHDT and CDR2 as YYEEEE. The V end lost 4 bases, the J end lost 5 bases, and 19 bases lay between the germline ends. The CDR3 length is 16 residues. The CDR3 sequence is CASSRAGKKVDQPQHF. As DNA, the CDR3 is TGTGCCAGCAGCCGGGCGGGGAAGAAGGTTGATCAGCCCCAGCATTTT. The whole variable domain, remainder taken from reference TRBV5-6 and TRBJ1-5, is DAGVTQSPTHLIKTRGQQVTLRCSPKSGHDTVSWYQQALGQGPQFIFQYYEEEERQRGNFPDRFSGHQFPNYSSELNVNALLLGDSALYLCASSRAGKKVDQPQHFGDGTRLSIL.

This clone was seen more than once but under ten times. The rearrangement links TRBV5-1 to TRBJ1-4, with no clear D. This CDR3 comprises 15 residues. Germline values: CDR1 SGHRS, CDR2 YFSETQ. V was shortened by 3 bases and J by 5 bases, with 14 bases between the two germline ends. This CDR3 reads CASSSTGFENEKLFF. CDR3 bases: TGCGCCAGCAGCTCCACGGGTTTTGAGAATGAAAAACTGTTTTTT. Together with reference TRBV5-1 and TRBJ1-4, the CDR3 gives the full variable domain: KAGVTQTPRYLIKTRGQQVTLSCSPISGHRSVSWYQQTPGQGLQFLFEYFSETQRNKGNFPGRFSGRQFSNSRSEMNVSTLELGDSALYLCASSSTGFENEKLFFGSGTQLSVL.

The chain combines TRBV18 with TRBJ1-1, with a tentative D call TRBD1 (5 bases). The V and J ends lost 4 bases and 1 base respectively, with 7 bases between them. The germline V gene has CDR1 KGHSH and CDR2 LQKENI. CDR3 length: 13 residues. CDR3 protein: CASSRGRNTEAFF. For the CDR3, the DNA is TGTGCCAGCTCACGGGGCAGGAACACTGAAGCTTTCTTT.

This clone was recorded only once. V usage is TRBV29-1 and J usage is TRBJ2-5; D is undetermined. Germline CDR1 is SQVTM and CDR2 is ANQGSEA. Trimming stripped 2 bases from V and 5 bases from J, with 9 bases between. The CDR3 has 12 residues. This chain's CDR3 is CSVETLWETQYF. DNA of the CDR3: TGCAGCGTTGAAACTCTCTGGGAGACCCAGTACTTC.

This chain connects TRBV6-6 to TRBJ1-5; TRBD1 might be the D (5 bases). Germline CDR1 reads MNHNY; CDR2 reads SVGAGI (reference sequence). CDR3 length: 15 residues. V dropped 7 bases and J dropped 0 bases, with 13 bases sitting between them. Written as DNA, the CDR3 is TGTGCCAGCACGGCAGGGCCCTATAGCAATCAGCCCCAGCATTTT. It encodes CASTAGPYSNQPQHF.

This clone was picked up a small number of times. V and J are TRBV20-1 and TRBJ2-7, with a possible D match to TRBD1 (6 bases). Trimming stripped 5 bases from V and 5 bases from J, with 10 bases between. From germline, CDR1 is DFQATT and CDR2 SNEGSKA (reference sequence). The CDR3 covers 11 residues. In nucleotides, the CDR3 is TGCAGTGCTCGACAGGAGGACGAGCAGTACTTC. Residues: CSARQEDEQYF.

The gene calls are TRBV7-8 and TRBJ1-5, with 7 bases lining up with TRBD1. Germline CDR1 SGHVS, CDR2 FQNEAQ. The CDR3 loop spans 14 amino acids. The ends lost 5 bases at V and 7 bases at J; junction bases unmatched: 8. The CDR3 DNA follows: TGTGCCAGCAGCGCCAGACAGGGCGGCCAGCCCCAGCATTTT. Protein sequence: CASSARQGGQPQHF. Supplemented by reference TRBV7-8 and TRBJ1-5, the full variable domain reads GAGVSQSPRYKVAKRGQDVALRCDPISGHVSLFWYQQALGQGPEFLTYFQNEAQLDKSGLPSDRFFAERPEGSVSTLKIQRTQQEDSAVYLCASSARQGGQPQHFGDGTRLSIL.